The 15 T cell receptor beta chains below come from one sample, sequenced in a study of T-cell memory formation after mild COVID-19. One entry per CDR3 protein, called by TCRdb with MiXCR from the 5' RACE reads. The repertoire has 150,000 or so distinct CDR3 sequences, roughly a third of them found once; the top ten carry 12%. Sequencing was performed on PBMCs or a T cell subset sorted from them (not recorded which). The origin of the receptors is an adult woman who had mild COVID-19 (a few samples of this study predate the infection). Cell type and time point are not known.

In its sample, this clonotype was seen a few times. A read error may account for a junction end that differs from germline. DNA for the CDR3: TGTGCTAGCAGCCCGCGACTAGCGGTCTCCTACAATGAGCAGTTCTTC. This codes for CASSPRLAVSYNEQFF. The chain couples TRBV7-7 to TRBJ2-1; 9 bases are a match to TRBD2. The CDR3 is 16 amino acids. Germline V gene data show CDR1 as SSHAT and CDR2 as FNYEAQ (reference sequence).

The rearrangement uses TRBV3-1 and TRBJ2-1, with 10 bases identical to TRBD2. From germline, CDR1 is LGHDT and CDR2 YNNKEL (reference sequence). The V gene end was trimmed by 3 bases and the J gene end by 3 bases; junction bases not matched to a gene: 2. CDR3 length equals 15 residues. This CDR3 reads CASSQGLANYNEQFF. For the CDR3, the DNA is TGTGCCAGCAGCCAGGGACTAGCGAACTACAATGAGCAGTTCTTC.

The gene calls are TRBV5-1 and TRBJ2-4; TRBD1 agrees at 10 bases. CDR1 and CDR2 (germline): SGHRS, YFSETQ. With 2 bases clipped from V and 6 bases from J, the junction kept 2 bases outside the gene matches. There are 14 residues in the CDR3. Written as DNA, the CDR3 is TGCGCCAGCAGCTTCGGGGACAGGGGAAACATTCAGTACTTC. Its translation is CASSFGDRGNIQYF.

This clonotype was recorded a few times. CDR3 region: CASSLGGSNEAQYF. In DNA form, the CDR3 reads TGTGCCAGCAGTCTCGGGGGTTCGAATGAAGCGCAGTATTTT. The chain is built from TRBV12-3 or TRBV12-4 and TRBJ2-3; D is perhaps TRBD2 (6 bases). V was pared by 5 bases and J by 10 bases, with 19 bases between. This CDR3 contains 14 residues.

The chain joins TRBV10-3 to TRBJ2-2; 9 bases map to TRBD2. V lost 0 bases, J lost 0 bases, and 14 bases stayed unmatched. The CDR3 is 21 residues long. Germline CDR1 reads ENHRY; CDR2 reads SYGVKD. The CDR3 is CAISESRVGLAGRTNTGELFF. CDR3 nucleotide sequence: TGTGCCATCAGTGAGTCGAGGGTCGGGCTAGCGGGAAGAACGAACACCGGGGAGCTGTTTTTT.

The chain couples TRBV5-5 to TRBJ2-1; D may be TRBD2 (5 bases). Germline CDR1 reads SGHKS; CDR2 reads YYEKEE (reference sequence). The V gene lost 0 bases and the J gene lost 2 bases, with 9 bases spanning the gap. The CDR3 consists of 15 residues. The CDR3 reads CASSLARLPYNEQFF. CDR3 coding DNA: TGTGCCAGCAGCTTGGCAAGACTACCCTACAATGAGCAGTTCTTC.

The CDR3 loop reads CSAPFREWGTGELFF. Here the CDR3 DNA reads TGCAGTGCTCCTTTCAGGGAATGGGGCACCGGGGAGCTGTTTTTT. The chain combines TRBV20-1 with TRBJ2-2, with D possibly being TRBD1 (5 bases). The CDR3 has 15 amino acids. CDR1 is DFQATT, CDR2 SNEGSKA, per germline (reference sequence). Trimming took off 5 bases at V and 4 bases at J, with 17 bases between the two ends.

This clonotype was observed a handful of times. This chain joins TRBV24-1 and TRBJ2-1; D is perhaps TRBD1 (6 bases). V dropped 4 bases and J dropped 5 bases, with 17 bases sitting between them. The germline V gene has CDR1 KGHDR and CDR2 SFDVKD. This CDR3 has 16 residues. The DNA of the CDR3 is TGTGCCACCAGTGACGGTGGGCAGGGGTTTAACAATGAGCAGTTCTTC. Protein sequence: CATSDGGQGFNNEQFF.

This clonotype occurred a few times. The chain combines TRBV9 with TRBJ2-3; 11 nucleotides line up with TRBD2. V shed 3 bases, J shed 4 bases, and the junction held 7 bases outside the gene matches. This CDR3 is built from 16 residues. Germline V gives CDR1 SGDLS, CDR2 YYNGEE. CDR3 coding DNA: TGTGCCAGCAGCGCCGAACTAGCGGGGGCCGCAGATACGCAGTATTTT. Encoded protein: CASSAELAGAADTQYF.

This clonotype occurred once. V is TRBV19 and J is TRBJ2-3; weak D call: TRBD1 (6 bases). The CDR3 consists of 14 residues. V was trimmed by 5 bases and J by 4 bases, leaving 13 bases between them. Germline values: CDR1 LNHDA, CDR2 SQIVND (reference sequence). Here the CDR3 DNA reads TGTGCCAGTAGTGCCCTGGGACAACCAGATACGCAGTATTTT. Translated, it gives CASSALGQPDTQYF.

J is TRBJ1-3 and V is TRBV29-1; D unresolved. Germline values: CDR1 SQVTM, CDR2 ANQGSEA. V dropped 4 bases and J dropped 2 bases, with 3 bases sitting between them. The CDR3 contains 11 residues. In DNA form, the CDR3 reads TGCAGCGTTGTTACTGGAAACACCATATATTTT. This gives the protein CSVVTGNTIYF. The complete variable domain, with remaining parts taken from reference TRBV29-1 and TRBJ1-3, reads SAVISQKPSRDICQRGTSLTIQCQVDSQVTMMFWYRQQPGQSLTLIATANQGSEATYESGFVIDKFPISRPNLTFSTLTVSNMSPEDSSIYLCSVVTGNTIYFGEGSWLTVV.

This clonotype was picked up a small number of times. J is TRBJ2-7 and V is TRBV7-9, with D perhaps matching TRBD1 or TRBD2 (5 bases each). The CDR3 is 15 amino acids. Deletions cut 4 bases from V and 3 bases from J, with 16 bases between. From germline, CDR1 is SEHNR and CDR2 FQNEAQ (reference sequence). CDR3 in DNA: TGTGCCAGCAGCTCCTTCGGGACGGAACTCTACGAGCAGTACTTC. Its protein is CASSSFGTELYEQYF. The complete variable domain, with remaining parts taken from reference TRBV7-9 and TRBJ2-7, reads DTGVSQNPRHKITKRGQNVTFRCDPISEHNRLYWYRQTLGQGPEFLTYFQNEAQLEKSRLLSDRFSAERPKGSFSTLEIQRTEQGDSAMYLCASSSFGTELYEQYFGPGTRLTVT.

The chain couples TRBV29-1 to TRBJ1-1, with D unclear. Germline CDR1 SQVTM, CDR2 ANQGSEA. The CDR3 totals 12 residues. V dropped 3 bases and J dropped 0 bases, with 5 bases sitting between them. In nucleotides, the CDR3 is TGCAGCGTTGATAATATGAACACTGAAGCTTTCTTT. Residues: CSVDNMNTEAFF.

This clonotype has just a few counts. The gene calls are TRBV6-2 or TRBV6-3 and TRBJ2-1, with TRBD2 matching over 12 bases. V was pared by 0 bases and J by 3 bases, with 12 bases of the junction left unmatched. Germline loops: CDR1 MNHEY, CDR2 SVGEGT. CDR3 length: 20 amino acids. The CDR3 DNA sequence: TGTGCCAGCAGTTACTCTTCTAGCGGGGGGGCCGAGGGAGGCTACAATGAGCAGTTCTTC. It translates to CASSYSSSGGAEGGYNEQFF.

This clonotype was counted between two and nine times. V is TRBV27 and J is TRBJ2-7, with D uncertain. The germline V and J ends were trimmed by 2 bases and 1 base, with 6 bases remaining between them. The CDR3 length is 13 residues. Germline assignment: CDR1 MNHEY and CDR2 SMNVEV (reference sequence). CDR3 DNA sequence: TGTGCCAGCAGTTTACAGAAGTCCTACGAGCAGTACTTC. Translated: CASSLQKSYEQYF.